These 2 T cell receptor beta chains were all obtained from the same sample, sequenced in a study of CD8 T cells in ankylosing spondylitis. The antigens of these receptors remain unknown. Findings and limits, study-wide: The study identified a TCR beta motif of several highly homologous variants that appeared characteristic of ankylosing spondylitis blood.

One entry per CDR3 protein, called by TCRdb with MiXCR from the 5' RACE reads. The data contain about 460,000 distinct CDR3 sequences, approximately 5% of them singletons. Sequences were obtained from blood, either unsorted or a sorted T cell fraction (not recorded which). These receptors originate from a male donor with ankylosing spondylitis.

This clonotype was found many times. CDR3 residues: CASSRVGRDTEAFF. The CDR3 DNA reads as TGTGCCAGCAGCCGAGTGGGACGGGACACTGAAGCTTTCTTT. The V and J genes are TRBV11-2 and TRBJ1-1, with a tentative D call TRBD1 (5 bases). This CDR3 region has 14 residues. Germline assignment: CDR1 SGHAT and CDR2 FQNNGV. V shed 5 bases and J shed 3 bases, with 13 bases lying between them.

In this sample, this clonotype turned up many times. This rearrangement joins TRBV3-1 to TRBJ2-7; possibly TRBD1 for D (5 bases). V lost 7 bases and J lost 3, with 19 bases in between. In germline, CDR1 is LGHDT, CDR2 YNNKEL (reference sequence). The CDR3 extends over 15 amino acids. For the CDR3, the DNA is TGTGCCAGCACCCCGAGGCAGGGAACGGTCTACGAGCAGTACTTC. Translation: CASTPRQGTVYEQYF.